The sequence of this T cell receptor beta chain was determined in a study of shared clonotypes between healthy human individuals. Whole-study results and caveats: Between a handful of donors, naive CD4 clonotypes were shared at a level of around 4.8%.

At a deep level, the assay was run. Sequenced by immunoSEQ multiplex PCR; TCRdb stores in-frame clones only, minus some. Among about 980,000 clones listed, more than 75% were seen once. Researchers partitioned CD4+ cells into CD45RA+ naive and CD45RA-negative memory subsets. For this clone: What it recognizes is unknown.

V was pared by 3 bases and J by 2 bases, with 14 bases between. The germline gives CDR1 SGDLS, CDR2 YYNGEE. The CDR3 sequence is 16 residues long. This TCR was sampled from a young man in good health. What was sequenced was memory CD4+ T cells sorted from blood. The sample's subset: CD45RA-negative fraction. The chain is built from TRBV9 and TRBJ1-4; weak D call: TRBD1 (6 bases). The CDR3: CASSALGDRTNEKLFF. CDR3 DNA: TGTGCCAGCAGCGCCCTTGGAGACAGGACTAATGAAAAACTGTTTTTT.